This T cell receptor beta chain originates from a study of T cell clonotyping in hematopoietic cell transplantation. Overall study: Cytoreduction preceded collection of pretransplant recipient samples.

The time point denotes: recipient sample about 28 days before transplant, after cytoreduction. Blood collection times were about day -28 and days 30, 100, 180 posttransplant. The germline V gene encodes CDR1 MNHEY and CDR2 SVGAGI. The CDR3 is 15 amino acids. V gave up 6 bases and J gave up 4 bases, with 15 bases separating them. Here immunoSEQ multiplex PCR was the method, and the copy in TCRdb shows in-frame clones only, minus some. In the table there are tens of thousands of clones, 95% of which are singletons. The clonotype was recovered from a man aged 40-49 years with chronic myeloid leukemia. Some clones in this sample may be carry-over from other donors' samples. The material was peripheral blood mononuclear cells, obtained before stem cell transplant. The chain recombines TRBV6-5 with TRBJ2-2, with D possibly matching TRBD2 (5 bases). CDR3 sequence (DNA): TGTGCCAGCAGCCCCTCCACAGAGGGCACCGGGGAGCTGTTTTTT. Its translation: CASSPSTEGTGELFF.